These 23 T cell receptor beta chains originate from one sample sequenced in a study of chemoradiotherapy in HPV16-positive cancers. TCRdb's copy holds only in-frame clones and misses some; the assay was immunoSEQ multiplex PCR. This table has some 20,000 clones, around two thirds appearing once. The sample was acquired from a patient who underwent chemoradiotherapy. The receptors shown here come from a human donor with HPV-associated anogenital cancer.

This clone was recorded only once. This chain uses TRBV30 with TRBJ1-2; D perhaps matches TRBD1 (5 bases). V was pared by 4 bases and J by 4 bases, with 16 bases between. CDR3 length: 14 amino acids. Germline CDR1 and CDR2: GTSNPN and SVGIG (reference sequence). CDR3: CAWKMGPGAYGYTF. Written as DNA, the CDR3 is TGTGCCTGGAAAATGGGGCCTGGCGCCTATGGCTACACCTTC.

The chain uses TRBV6-1 and TRBJ1-2; 9 bases are a match to TRBD1. This CDR3 has 15 amino acids. V was pared by 6 bases and J by 6 bases, with 11 bases of the junction left unmatched. Germline CDR1 and CDR2: MNHNS and SASEGT. The CDR3 sequence is CASRYPGQGPDGYTF. The CDR3 bases are TGTGCCAGCAGGTATCCGGGACAGGGACCCGATGGCTACACCTTC.

Only one count was recorded for this clone. The CDR3 DNA sequence: TGTGCCAGCAGCCCCGGAGAGGTCGGGGAGCTGTTTTTT. Amino acids: CASSPGEVGELFF. This chain links TRBV7-3 with TRBJ2-2; D is undetermined. The CDR3 covers 13 residues. Germline CDR1 SGHTA, CDR2 FQGTGA. Trimming removed 5 bases from V and 7 bases from J, with 11 bases in between.

The gene calls are TRBV15 and TRBJ2-1; TRBD2 matches at 10 bases. V gave up 0 bases and J gave up 7 bases; unmatched junction bases: 6. Germline V lookup: CDR1 LNHNV, CDR2 YYDKDF (reference sequence). This CDR3 spans 16 amino acids. The CDR3, as DNA: TGTGCCACCAGCAGAGATCCTAGCGGGAGTGGGAATGAGCAGTTCTTC. It encodes CATSRDPSGSGNEQFF.

The chain carries TRBV19 and TRBJ1-1; a weak D match, TRBD1 (5 bases). This CDR3 spans 15 amino acids. The germline CDR1 and CDR2 sequences are LNHDA and SQIVND (reference sequence). V was cut by 1 base and J by 7 bases, with 16 bases left in between. The CDR3 coding sequence is TGTGCCAGTAGTATAGGTCGGGGGTTTCTCAATGAAGCTTTCTTT. This encodes CASSIGRGFLNEAFF.

CDR3 nucleotide sequence: TGTGCCAGCAGGAATAGCGGGGGATACAATGAGCAGTTCTTC. Encoded protein: CASRNSGGYNEQFF. J is TRBJ2-1 and V is TRBV14; TRBD2 aligns across 9 bases. Per germline, CDR1 SGHDN and CDR2 FVKESK. The CDR3 is 14 residues long. After removal of 6 bases from V and 4 bases from J, the junction contained 4 bases not matched to a gene.

The V and J genes are TRBV6-5 and TRBJ1-2; D perhaps matches TRBD1 (5 bases). The CDR3 length is 14 residues. Germline assignment: CDR1 MNHEY and CDR2 SVGAGI. V dropped 5 bases and J dropped 3 bases, with 13 bases sitting between them. The CDR3 DNA follows: TGTGCCAGCAGTCCTGGGGGGAACTACTATGGCTACACCTTC. It yields the protein CASSPGGNYYGYTF.

This chain links TRBV7-2 with TRBJ2-2; D uncertain. V gave up 6 bases and J gave up 1 base, with 6 bases separating them. Germline V gives CDR1 SGHTA, CDR2 FQGNSA. The CDR3 has 13 amino acids. CDR3 sequence reads: CASSHKNTGELFF. The CDR3 DNA reads TGTGCCAGCAGTCACAAGAACACCGGGGAGCTGTTTTTT.

This chain uses TRBV9 with TRBJ2-7; maybe TRBD2 (5 bases). CDR3 length: 16 amino acids. The germline V and J ends were trimmed by 0 bases and 5 bases, with 18 bases remaining between them. The germline V gene has CDR1 SGDLS and CDR2 YYNGEE. The CDR3 loop reads CASSVGPDSMRNEQYF. CDR3 sequence (DNA): TGTGCCAGCAGCGTAGGACCGGACTCTATGAGGAACGAGCAGTACTTC. Together with reference TRBV9 and TRBJ2-7, the CDR3 gives the full variable domain: DSGVTQTPKHLITATGQRVTLRCSPRSGDLSVYWYQQSLDQGLQFLIQYYNGEERAKGNILERFSAQQFPDLHSELNLSSLELGDSALYFCASSVGPDSMRNEQYFGPGTRLTVT.

This chain connects TRBV30 to TRBJ1-2; the match to TRBD1 covers 7 bases. This CDR3 has 13 residues. Germline V lookup: CDR1 GTSNPN, CDR2 SVGIG (reference sequence). The trim removed 5 bases at V and 8 bases at J, leaving 11 bases unmatched. The CDR3 loop is CAWQSQGGRGYTF. The CDR3 DNA reads TGTGCCTGGCAATCCCAGGGGGGACGAGGCTACACCTTC.

The CDR3, as DNA: TGTGCCAGCAGTTCGGAAAACACCATATATTTT. The encoded protein is CASSSENTIYF. V and J are TRBV28 and TRBJ1-3; D gene unclear. The CDR3 is made up of 11 amino acids. V lost 4 bases and J 6 bases, leaving 4 bases between the germline ends. Germline CDR1 reads MDHEN; CDR2 reads SYDVKM.

This clone came up a few times. The chain combines TRBV7-2 with TRBJ2-7; weak D call: TRBD2 (5 bases). Germline V lookup: CDR1 SGHTA, CDR2 FQGNSA. The CDR3 covers 14 residues. V lost 1 base and J lost 6, with 13 bases in between. CDR3 amino acids: CASSLGGRKGEQYF. The CDR3 bases are TGTGCCAGCAGCTTAGGAGGGAGAAAGGGCGAGCAGTACTTC.

The table lists this clone with a few counts. V and J are TRBV18 and TRBJ2-1; D may be TRBD2 (7 bases). Germline-derived CDR1 and CDR2 are KGHSH and LQKENI. The CDR3 is 14 residues long. V lost 4 bases, J lost 8 bases, and 15 bases lay in between. The CDR3 region has the DNA TGTGCCAGCTCACAACTAGCGAGGACAGATGAGCAGTTCTTC. It specifies CASSQLARTDEQFF.

The chain couples TRBV6-5 to TRBJ2-3; D ambiguous. This CDR3 has 15 residues. CDR1 and CDR2 (germline): MNHEY, SVGAGI. Trimming removed 6 bases at V and 2 bases at J, with 15 bases between. CDR3 nucleotide sequence: TGTGCCAGCAGGGCCGCGAGCCCGTACACAGATACGCAGTATTTT. Amino acid sequence: CASRAASPYTDTQYF.

This chain connects TRBV7-2 to TRBJ2-5; D remains unclear. There are 14 residues in the CDR3. Germline assignment: CDR1 SGHTA and CDR2 FQGNSA. The ends were cut back, 1 base at V and 5 bases at J, with 11 bases in the middle. The DNA of the CDR3 is TGTGCCAGCAGCTTAGGAGACCCCCCGGAGACCCAGTACTTC. Translation: CASSLGDPPETQYF.

The genes are TRBV30 and TRBJ2-2; 7 bases line up with TRBD1. After removal of 4 bases from V and 5 bases from J, the junction contained 10 bases not matched to a gene. Germline V gene sequence: CDR1 GTSNPN, CDR2 SVGIG (reference sequence). This CDR3 contains 15 residues. The CDR3 nucleotides read TGTGCCTGGAAAATAAGGGACAGAGGAACCGGGGAGCTGTTTTTT. It translates to CAWKIRDRGTGELFF.

The chain is built from TRBV28 and TRBJ2-5, with D hard to call. V was trimmed by 6 bases and J by 1 base, leaving 0 bases between them. This CDR3 is 10 amino acids long. The germline V gene encodes CDR1 MDHEN and CDR2 SYDVKM. CDR3 loop: CASSQETQYF. The CDR3 DNA sequence: TGTGCCAGCAGCCAAGAGACCCAGTACTTC. The whole variable domain, filled in from reference TRBV28 and TRBJ2-5, reads DVKVTQSSRYLVKRTGEKVFLECVQDMDHENMFWYRQDPGLGLRLIYFSYDVKMKEKGDIPEGYSVSREKKERFSLILESASTNQTSMYLCASSQETQYFGPGTRLLVL.

This chain uses TRBV7-9 with TRBJ2-6; the D gene is possibly TRBD1 (5 bases). The V and J ends lost 2 bases and 4 bases respectively, with 18 bases between them. Germline-derived CDR1 and CDR2 are SEHNR and FQNEAQ (reference sequence). The CDR3 extends over 18 amino acids. CDR3 region: CASSLLGALRTGANVLTF. Here the CDR3 DNA reads TGTGCCAGCAGCTTATTAGGGGCCTTGAGAACCGGGGCCAACGTCCTGACTTTC.

This clone came up a few times. The chain uses TRBV6-6 and TRBJ2-7; 8 nucleotides align to TRBD1. Trimming took 3 bases from V and 3 from J; bases not matched to a gene: 10. The germline V gene has CDR1 MNHNY and CDR2 SVGAGI (reference sequence). The CDR3 runs to 16 residues. DNA for the CDR3: TGTGCCAGCAGTTATAGGGGCAACAGGGGGATCTACGAGCAGTACTTC. Encoded protein: CASSYRGNRGIYEQYF.

This clone was observed once. This chain connects TRBV6-1 to TRBJ1-2; no firm D call. The length of the CDR3 is 14 residues. V was pared by 2 bases and J by 5 bases, with 12 bases between. The germline V gene encodes CDR1 MNHNS and CDR2 SASEGT. The CDR3 DNA is TGTGCCAGCAGTGAAAGACATCCCGGGTATGGCTACACCTTC. Protein product: CASSERHPGYGYTF.

The chain carries TRBV7-2 and TRBJ2-3; possibly TRBD1 for D (5 bases). The germline CDR1 and CDR2 sequences are SGHTA and FQGNSA. The CDR3 has 13 amino acids. V was shortened by 1 base and J by 5 bases, with 7 bases between the two germline ends. DNA for the CDR3: TGTGCCAGCAGCTTAGTTAGGGGAGATACGCAGTATTTT. Protein: CASSLVRGDTQYF.

The chain joins TRBV5-5 to TRBJ2-2; tentative D call: TRBD2 (6 bases). The CDR3 loop spans 15 amino acids. Germline V gene data show CDR1 as SGHKS and CDR2 as YYEKEE (reference sequence). Trimming removed 0 bases from V and 6 bases from J, with 12 bases in between. CDR3 coding DNA: TGTGCCAGCAGCTTGGAGGGGTTAGCGGCCGGGGAGCTGTTTTTT. The encoded protein is CASSLEGLAAGELFF.

The rearrangement joins TRBV7-9 to TRBJ1-1; D gene ambiguous. The V end was cut by 8 bases, the J end by 0 bases, with 16 bases between. Germline CDR1 SEHNR, CDR2 FQNEAQ (reference sequence). This CDR3 region has 15 residues. CDR3 protein: CASARLTPMNTEAFF. For the CDR3, the DNA is TGTGCCAGCGCTCGTTTGACACCTATGAACACTGAAGCTTTCTTT.